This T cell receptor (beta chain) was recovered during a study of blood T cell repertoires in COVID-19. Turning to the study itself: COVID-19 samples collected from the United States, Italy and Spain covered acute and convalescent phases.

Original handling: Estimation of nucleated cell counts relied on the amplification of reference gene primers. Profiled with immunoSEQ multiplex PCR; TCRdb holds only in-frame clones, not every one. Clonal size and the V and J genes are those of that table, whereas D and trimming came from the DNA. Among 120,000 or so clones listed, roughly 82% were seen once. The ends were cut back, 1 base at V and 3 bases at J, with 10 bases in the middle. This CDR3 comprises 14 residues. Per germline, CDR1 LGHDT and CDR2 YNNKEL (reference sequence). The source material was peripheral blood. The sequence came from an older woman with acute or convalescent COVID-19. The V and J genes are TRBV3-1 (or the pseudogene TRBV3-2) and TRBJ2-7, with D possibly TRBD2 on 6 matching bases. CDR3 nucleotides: TGTGCCAGCAGCCAAGGGGTGGGGGGCTACGAGCAGTACTTC. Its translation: CASSQGVGGYEQYF.